The 21 T cell receptor beta chains reported below all come from one sample, sequenced in a study of T-cell reconstitution after alpha-beta-depleted transplantation in children listed by TCRdb under 2016. The receptor library was made with PCR. Sequenced using an Illumina HiSeq 2500. To normalize quantification of the TCRbeta repertoire, the TCR libraries were built with molecular barcoding that relied on unique molecular identifiers. The public reads were quality trimmed at Q25 with fastp and then assembled into clones with MiXCR by TCRdb, keeping productive beta chains. Rows are combined by CDR3 protein, so each entry shows the most common genes and DNA. Here the sample has some 250,000 distinct CDR3 sequences; around 12% occur a single time. The ten largest clones take up about 2.6% of the sample. Sample: PBMCs from the stem cell graft donor, taken from the stem cell graft. The receptors were sampled from a human donor who donated a stem cell graft to a child with acute lymphoblastic leukemia.

This clonotype was seen at least ten times. The V call is TRBV4-3, the J call TRBJ1-2; D possibly corresponds to TRBD1 (5 bases). Germline V gene sequence: CDR1 LGHNA, CDR2 YSLEER. This CDR3 is built from 15 residues. With 0 bases removed from V and 3 bases from J, the gap between germline ends came to 11 bases. The DNA of the CDR3 is TGCGCCAGCAGCCAAGACACGGGGCTGGACTATGGCTACACCTTC. Amino acid sequence: CASSQDTGLDYGYTF.

There are many counts of this clonotype. The chain joins TRBV28 to TRBJ2-7; D unclear. CDR3 length: 12 amino acids. The ends were cut back, 8 bases at V and 2 bases at J, with 10 bases in the middle. Per germline, CDR1 MDHEN and CDR2 SYDVKM. CDR3 bases: TGTGCCAGCTCCGACACCGCCTACGAGCAGTACTTC. Its protein is CASSDTAYEQYF.

This clonotype was seen a handful of times. The chain combines TRBV5-6 with TRBJ2-1, with a possible D match to TRBD1 (6 bases). Trimming shortened V by 2 bases and J by 0 bases, and 12 bases separated the two germline ends. CDR3 length: 16 amino acids. Germline lookup yields CDR1 SGHDT and CDR2 YYEEEE. The CDR3 reads CASSLGQLSSYNEQFF. CDR3 nucleotide sequence: TGTGCCAGCAGCTTAGGACAGCTGAGCTCCTACAATGAGCAGTTCTTC.

Details on this clonotype: One base away lies a much larger clone, so this may be a sequencing read error. The V gene is TRBV24-1, the J gene TRBJ2-3; D not certain. The CDR3 consists of 14 residues. CDR1 is KGHDR and CDR2 is SFDVKD in the germline V gene. V lost 5 bases, J lost 4 bases, and 12 bases lay in between. The CDR3 DNA is TGTGCCACCAGTGCGCAGCCCGGGCCAGATACGCAGTATTTT. Its protein is CATSAQPGPDTQYF.

This chain links TRBV5-1 with TRBJ2-7, with D unclear. This CDR3 is 13 amino acids long. With 2 bases removed from V and 2 bases from J, the gap between germline ends came to 8 bases. CDR1 and CDR2 from the germline V gene are SGHRS and YFSETQ. CDR3 residues: CASSFEVTYEQYF. The CDR3, as DNA: TGCGCCAGCAGCTTTGAAGTTACCTACGAGCAGTACTTC.

This clonotype was seen ten or more times. The chain carries TRBV5-1 and TRBJ2-5, with D unclear. Trimming pared 0 bases from V and 2 bases from J, leaving 8 bases between. From germline, CDR1 is SGHRS and CDR2 YFSETQ. The CDR3 consists of 14 residues. The DNA for the CDR3 is TGCGCCAGCAGCTTGGGTCACGGACAAGAGACCCAGTACTTC. It codes for CASSLGHGQETQYF.

This clonotype was recorded at least ten times. This sequence joins TRBV9 and TRBJ1-1; D gene uncertain. Trimming removed 4 bases from V and 4 bases from J, with 17 bases in between. Germline V lookup: CDR1 SGDLS, CDR2 YYNGEE. The CDR3 runs to 15 residues. CDR3 DNA sequence: TGTGCCAGCAGCCCGGGCGGAGGGTGGGTCACTGAAGCTTTCTTT. The encoded protein is CASSPGGGWVTEAFF.

This clonotype was found many times. The rearrangement uses TRBV10-3 and TRBJ1-6; D remains unclear. This CDR3 spans 16 amino acids. V was shortened by 4 bases and J by 0 bases, with 10 bases between the two germline ends. Germline assignment: CDR1 ENHRY and CDR2 SYGVKD. CDR3 sequence: CAISVRGSSYNSPLHF. Written as DNA, the CDR3 is TGTGCCATCAGTGTACGGGGAAGCTCCTATAATTCACCCCTCCACTTT.

The table lists this clonotype with many counts. Here the CDR3 reads CASSLWSLAGGGHEQFF. The CDR3 bases are TGTGCCAGCAGTTTATGGTCTCTAGCGGGGGGCGGCCATGAGCAGTTCTTC. The chain joins TRBV28 to TRBJ2-1, with TRBD2 identical over 11 bases. In germline, CDR1 is MDHEN, CDR2 SYDVKM. With V trimmed by 0 bases and J by 8 bases, 9 bases remained unmatched. This CDR3 region has 17 residues.

This clonotype was counted at least ten times. DNA of the CDR3: TGCAGTGCGGGGACAGGGAACGATGAAAAACTGTTTTTT. This translates into CSAGTGNDEKLFF. The rearrangement uses TRBV20-1 and TRBJ1-4, with 9 bases lining up with TRBD1. Germline-derived CDR1 and CDR2 are DFQATT and SNEGSKA (reference sequence). CDR3 length: 13 residues. V lost 6 bases and J lost 6; bases outside the gene matches: 5.

At least ten counts were recorded for this clonotype. The CDR3 sequence is CASSPVDDYGYTF. CDR3 nucleotide sequence: TGTGCCAGCAGCCCCGTGGATGACTATGGCTACACCTTC. The chain links TRBV7-2 to TRBJ1-2; no reliable D call. This CDR3 has 13 amino acids. V dropped 5 bases and J dropped 3 bases, with 10 bases sitting between them. Germline V lookup: CDR1 SGHTA, CDR2 FQGNSA. Together with reference TRBV7-2 and TRBJ1-2, the CDR3 gives the full variable domain: GAGVSQSPSNKVTEKGKDVELRCDPISGHTALYWYRQSLGQGLEFLIYFQGNSAPDKSGLPSDRFSAERTGGSVSTLTIQRTQQEDSAVYLCASSPVDDYGYTFGSGTRLTVV.

This clonotype was detected many times. CDR3: CASTSREAGAGSPLHF. Here the CDR3 DNA reads TGTGCCAGCACCTCCCGGGAGGCGGGGGCCGGTTCACCCCTCCACTTT. The V and J genes are TRBV28 and TRBJ1-6, with a weak D call TRBD1 (6 bases). Germline V gives CDR1 MDHEN, CDR2 SYDVKM. The CDR3 covers 16 residues. Trimming stripped 7 bases from V and 9 bases from J, with 22 bases between.

This clonotype was seen many times. This chain joins TRBV4-3 and TRBJ2-7, with a weak D call TRBD2 (6 bases). V was trimmed by 3 bases and J by 2 bases, leaving 23 bases between them. Germline V gene lookup returns CDR1 LGHNA and CDR2 YSLEER. The CDR3 totals 18 residues. The CDR3 sequence: CASSHQARRGGVTYEQYF. CDR3 bases: TGCGCCAGCAGCCACCAAGCTAGGAGGGGAGGAGTAACCTACGAGCAGTACTTC.

This clonotype has only a few counts. The V and J genes are TRBV18 and TRBJ2-1; D might be TRBD2 (6 bases). Germline V gives CDR1 KGHSH, CDR2 LQKENI. Trimming stripped 1 base from V and 5 bases from J, with 12 bases between. This CDR3 has 15 residues. The DNA of the CDR3 is TGTGCCAGCTCACCACTCGCGGGGAGCGACAATGAGCAGTTCTTC. Its protein is CASSPLAGSDNEQFF.

This clonotype was seen many times. The chain couples TRBV27 to TRBJ2-1; D not certain. Germline lookup yields CDR1 MNHEY and CDR2 SMNVEV (reference sequence). Trimming stripped 5 bases from V and 9 bases from J, with 20 bases between. The CDR3 is 15 residues long. CDR3 in amino acids: CASSPRTSSQTEQFF. In nucleotides, the CDR3 is TGTGCCAGCAGTCCAAGGACCTCCAGCCAGACTGAGCAGTTCTTC.

The CDR3 loop reads CASSTRDTHTGELFF. The CDR3 DNA is TGTGCCAGCAGTACTCGGGACACCCACACCGGGGAGCTGTTTTTT. The rearrangement links TRBV28 to TRBJ2-2; a weak D match, TRBD1 (6 bases). Germline V gene sequence: CDR1 MDHEN, CDR2 SYDVKM. V dropped 5 bases and J dropped 3 bases, with 13 bases sitting between them. The CDR3 is 15 residues long.

About this clonotype: A much larger clone differs by one base, so this may be a read error. The chain links TRBV5-6 to TRBJ2-3, with D possibly called TRBD1 or TRBD2 (5 bases each). Germline lookup yields CDR1 SGHDT and CDR2 YYEEEE. The CDR3 totals 16 residues. Here the CDR3 reads CASSPTGPRSTDAQYF. CDR3 bases: TGTGCCAGCAGCCCGACGGGACCCCGTAGCACAGATGCGCAGTATTTT.

This clonotype was picked up many times. The CDR3 is CASSPQVTVEKLFF. CDR3 sequence (DNA): TGTGCCAGCAGCCCCCAAGTCACCGTAGAAAAACTGTTTTTT. The V call is TRBV6-1, the J call TRBJ1-4; no firm D call. Trimming stripped 6 bases from V and 8 bases from J, with 16 bases between. The CDR3 runs 14 residues. The germline V gene encodes CDR1 MNHNS and CDR2 SASEGT.

This clonotype was seen at least ten times. The chain is built from TRBV6-5 and TRBJ2-2; D is possibly TRBD1 (6 bases). Trimming cost V 6 bases and J 6 bases, with 14 bases left between them. The CDR3 totals 14 residues. Germline values: CDR1 MNHEY, CDR2 SVGAGI. CDR3: CASSRTGFAGELFF. CDR3 DNA: TGTGCCAGCAGCCGAACAGGGTTTGCCGGGGAGCTGTTTTTT.

This clonotype was observed at least ten times. The rearrangement joins TRBV20-1 to TRBJ1-2, with no clear D. The germline V gene has CDR1 DFQATT and CDR2 SNEGSKA (reference sequence). CDR3 length: 13 amino acids. V was pared by 3 bases and J by 0 bases, with 8 bases between. CDR3 nucleotides: TGCAGTGCTAGCCCGGGATCTAACTATGGCTACACCTTC. Residues: CSASPGSNYGYTF.

This clonotype was recorded many times. The CDR3 DNA reads TGCAGTGTTAGGGAGACCCAGTACTTC. Translating it yields CSVRETQYF. This rearrangement joins TRBV20-1 to TRBJ2-5; D gene unclear. Trimming left V 7 bases short and J 5 bases short, with 5 bases between. The CDR3 has 9 residues. Germline V gene data show CDR1 as DFQATT and CDR2 as SNEGSKA (reference sequence).